The 13 T cell receptor beta chains listed next were all sequenced from one sample in a study of radiotherapy plus CTLA-4 blockade in lung cancer. Profiling relied on immunoSEQ multiplex PCR, and the TCRdb table lists in-frame clones only, not all of them. The repertoire holds some 71,000 clones, with 76% as singletons. Source: peripheral blood, taken from a patient treated with radiotherapy plus ipilimumab. The receptors originated from a human donor with non-small cell lung cancer whose response to radiotherapy plus ipilimumab could not be evaluated. Some clones in this sample may be carry-over from other donors' samples.

V and J are TRBV2 and TRBJ2-7; D is perhaps TRBD2 (6 bases). CDR3 length: 12 amino acids. V was trimmed by 5 bases and J by 8 bases, leaving 13 bases between them. Per the germline V gene, CDR1 is SNHLY and CDR2 is FYNNEI. The CDR3 DNA follows: TGTGCCAGCAGTCAGGGTCGGGAGCAGCAGTACTTC. Protein product: CASSQGREQQYF. Variable domain in full (rest from reference TRBV2 and TRBJ2-7): EPEVTQTPSHQVTQMGQEVILRCVPISNHLYFYWYRQILGQKVEFLVSFYNNEISEKSEIFDDQFSVERPDGSNFTLKIRSTKLEDSAMYFCASSQGREQQYFGPGTRLTVT.

This chain links TRBV19 with TRBJ2-7; D ambiguous. The germline V gene encodes CDR1 LNHDA and CDR2 SQIVND (reference sequence). Trimming cost V 3 bases and J 1 base, with 16 bases left between them. This CDR3 has 16 residues. The DNA for the CDR3 is TGTGCCAGTAGTATTGGGCAGCCGTTTCGGTCCTACGAGCAGTACTTC. It codes for CASSIGQPFRSYEQYF. Full variable domain (outside the CDR3, taken from reference TRBV19 and TRBJ2-7): DGGITQSPKYLFRKEGQNVTLSCEQNLNHDAMYWYRQDPGQGLRLIYYSQIVNDFQKGDIAEGYSVSREKKESFPLTVTSAQKNPTAFYLCASSIGQPFRSYEQYFGPGTRLTVT.

About this clone itself: The same CDR3 arises from other DNA sequences in this sample as well. The rearrangement links TRBV28 to TRBJ1-1, with D tentatively TRBD1 (6 bases). CDR3 length: 14 amino acids. V dropped 2 bases and J dropped 0 bases, with 7 bases sitting between them. Germline assignment: CDR1 MDHEN and CDR2 SYDVKM. The CDR3 bases are TGTGCCAGCAGTTTAGACAGGATGAACACTGAAGCTTTCTTT. Protein sequence: CASSLDRMNTEAFF.

The rearrangement links TRBV25-1 to TRBJ2-7; no reliable D call. The CDR3 loop spans 14 amino acids. CDR1 is MGHDK and CDR2 is SYGVNS in the germline V gene. Trimming pared 1 base from V and 2 bases from J, leaving 9 bases between. The CDR3 bases are TGTGCCAGCAGTGAATCCGATCCTACCTACGAGCAGTACTTC. The encoded protein is CASSESDPTYEQYF.

V is TRBV27 and J is TRBJ1-6; 8 nucleotides line up with TRBD1. This CDR3 has 15 residues. The V gene end was trimmed by 6 bases and the J gene end by 7 bases; junction bases not matched to a gene: 8. Germline loops: CDR1 MNHEY, CDR2 SMNVEV (reference sequence). For the CDR3, the DNA is TGTGCCAGCAGCTTTGGACAGGGTGGGAATTCACCCCTCCACTTT. Encoded protein: CASSFGQGGNSPLHF.

The rearrangement joins TRBV29-1 to TRBJ1-2; no firm D call. There are 14 residues in the CDR3. Trimming removed 0 bases at V and 4 bases at J, with 12 bases between. Germline CDR1 reads SQVTM; CDR2 reads ANQGSEA. The chain's CDR3 is CSVEEASRSYGYTF. The DNA for the CDR3 is TGCAGCGTTGAAGAAGCTTCCCGGAGCTATGGCTACACCTTC. The whole variable domain, remainder taken from reference TRBV29-1 and TRBJ1-2, is SAVISQKPSRDICQRGTSLTIQCQVDSQVTMMFWYRQQPGQSLTLIATANQGSEATYESGFVIDKFPISRPNLTFSTLTVSNMSPEDSSIYLCSVEEASRSYGYTFGSGTRLTVV.

The gene calls are TRBV2 and TRBJ1-1; D gene unclear. The CDR3 totals 14 residues. The V end was cut by 7 bases, the J end by 4 bases, with 16 bases between. In germline, CDR1 is SNHLY, CDR2 FYNNEI. The CDR3 nucleotides are TGTGCCAGCAATTCAAACGGAGGAGGCACTGAAGCTTTCTTT. It yields the protein CASNSNGGGTEAFF.

Comment on this clone: Other DNA sequences in this specimen translate into the identical CDR3. The chain carries TRBV4-3 and TRBJ1-1; possible D gene TRBD1, 6 bases. Trimming shortened V by 3 bases and J by 1 base, and 6 bases separated the two germline ends. CDR1 is LGHNA, CDR2 YSLEER, per germline. The CDR3 has 13 residues. The CDR3 protein is CASSQDRNTEAFF. The CDR3 nucleotides are TGCGCCAGCAGCCAGGACAGGAACACTGAAGCTTTCTTT.

The CDR3 region is CASSTAGTGWGNQPQHF. The DNA of the CDR3 is TGTGCCAGTAGTACTGCCGGGACAGGGTGGGGCAATCAGCCCCAGCATTTT. The V gene is TRBV19, the J gene TRBJ1-5; 9 nucleotides align to TRBD1. CDR1 and CDR2 from the germline V gene are LNHDA and SQIVND (reference sequence). J lost 2 bases, V lost 4 bases, and 9 bases had no gene match. This CDR3 region has 17 residues.

The rearrangement joins TRBV29-1 to TRBJ2-5; no firm D call. The CDR3 runs 11 residues. CDR1 and CDR2 from the germline V gene are SQVTM and ANQGSEA. V shed 5 bases and J shed 11 bases, with 15 bases lying between them. CDR3 nucleotides: TGCAGCGTTAGAGGCAGCCATGAGCAGTACTTC. Residues: CSVRGSHEQYF.

This rearrangement joins TRBV27 to TRBJ1-2; 7 bases map to TRBD1. There are 15 residues in the CDR3. CDR1 is MNHEY and CDR2 is SMNVEV in the germline V gene (reference sequence). Losses at the gene ends were 3 bases for V and 7 bases for J; bases not matched to a gene: 11. Written as DNA, the CDR3 is TGTGCCAGCAGTTTCCTGACAGGGACCCTCAGTGGCTACACCTTC. As protein: CASSFLTGTLSGYTF.

The rearrangement uses TRBV19 and TRBJ2-1; a weak D match, TRBD2 (6 bases). Germline lookup yields CDR1 LNHDA and CDR2 SQIVND (reference sequence). The CDR3 covers 15 residues. Trimming left V 3 bases short and J 10 bases short, with 19 bases between. The DNA for the CDR3 is TGTGCCAGTAGTATTTCCGGGGGAGGAGGTGGAGAGCAGTTCTTC. This encodes CASSISGGGGGEQFF.

The chain carries TRBV4-2 and TRBJ1-6; no definite D call. The CDR3 is 15 residues long. The germline V gene encodes CDR1 LGHNA and CDR2 YNFKEQ. Trimming pared 1 base from V and 4 bases from J, leaving 8 bases between. DNA for the CDR3: TGTGCCAGCAGCCAAGTATCGGGGTATAATTCACCCCTCCACTTT. Translated: CASSQVSGYNSPLHF.